This entry concerns a single TCR beta chain. Its target antigen remains unknown. Base-call qualities are not available, and no considerably larger clone is one nucleotide away. CDR1 is given as SEHNR and CDR2 as FQNEAQ, both from the germline V gene (reference sequence). The germline V and J ends show losses of 3 bases and 5 bases respectively, and no gene match explains 3 bases of the junction. From the cysteine through the phenylalanine, the CDR3 covers 14 amino acids. The CDR3 DNA has 42 bases and is translated from base 1. The immunoSEQ Assay, a bias-controlled multiplex PCR, was used to amplify TCRbeta CDR3 regions from genomic DNA. Per the authors' processing: The number of nucleated cells in each sample was estimated from the amplification of reference gene primers within the assay. Sequence reads were collapsed and filtered to measure the absolute abundance of every unique TCRbeta CDR3 rearrangement. Productive Simpson clonality was computed per sample as the square root of Simpson's diversity index over productive rearrangements. Drawn from immuneACCESS, this table holds only the in-frame rearrangements with V and J called that TCRdb kept. Clones are partly lost; checked studies trace under half to an unresolved V gene and leave the rest unexplained. That table gives V, J and clone size, and the DNA gave D and trimming. This sample lists 300,000 to 400,000 clones; about 89% were detected once. The ten largest clonotypes hold roughly 5.3% of the sample.

The source of the sample is a study of blood T cell repertoires in COVID-19 (dated by TCRdb to about 2020). As for the study more broadly: Samples covering the acute and convalescent phases of COVID-19 were provided by collaborators in the United States, Italy and Spain. The material from the prospective study consisted of cDNA or gDNA derived from T cells, B-cell-depleted T cells, or PBMCs. Deeply sampled blood TCRbeta repertoires from subjects exposed to, actively infected with, or recovered from COVID-19 were included in the dataset. The repertoires were made available in a free public database intended to serve as a resource for research on the immune response to SARS-CoV-2. The samples were drawn from two sources: the first 160 participants of the ongoing ImmuneRACE study, and over 1,000 subjects contributed by 6 global collaborators. Sample metadata almost always included a de-identified subject ID, COVID-19 status, age in years and sex. Where available, HLA class I and class II types were taken from metadata supplied by the sample provider and were not determined by assay-based typing.

Participants in the prospective study were aged roughly 18 to 100 years, lived in 24 United States geographic areas, and enrolled through a virtual design. Cohort assignment in the prospective study relied on participant-reported clinical history from a screening survey and a study questionnaire. Recovered participants in ImmuneRACE Cohort 3 were defined by two consecutive negative NP/OP PCR tests, clearance by a healthcare professional, or resolution of symptoms. In the prospective study, whole blood, serum and a nasopharyngeal or oropharyngeal swab were collected from each participant by mobile phlebotomists. Participants in the prospective study had the option to provide additional blood draws and questionnaires over a roughly 2-month period. Blood samples from the prospective study were shipped frozen or at room temperature prior to DNA extraction. General conclusions and limits of the study: The amount of clinical and demographic metadata varied by source and participant and was provided uncurated.

The source of this sequence is a man aged 55 to 70 who had recovered from COVID-19. Sequences were obtained from PBMCs or T cells enriched from blood (not recorded which). This sequence uses TRBV7-9 and TRBJ2-5; the junction holds 10 bases that match TRBD2. The CDR3 has the sequence CASSFVSGRETQYF. The bases read TGTGCCAGCAGCTTTGTTAGCGGGAGGGAGACCCAGTACTTC.